The 20 T cell receptor beta chains below come from one sample, sequenced in a study of shared clonotypes between healthy human individuals. Profiled with immunoSEQ multiplex PCR; TCRdb holds only in-frame clones, not every one. The sample carries about 2 million clones, just under 95% recorded once. Cells designated naive CD8 were CD45RO-negative and were positively selected for CCR7, with terminally differentiated effector memory CD45RA+ cells excluded. Source material: naive CD8+ T cells sorted from blood. Receptors originate from a man younger than 35 in good health.

The chain has TRBV9 and TRBJ2-7, with a weak D call TRBD1 (6 bases). The CDR3 is 13 amino acids. V was shortened by 2 bases and J by 5 bases, with 11 bases between the two germline ends. Germline CDR1 SGDLS, CDR2 YYNGEE. CDR3 sequence reads: CASSVRGLDEQYF. CDR3 bases: TGTGCCAGCAGCGTCAGGGGTTTAGACGAGCAGTACTTC.

This clone occurred once. This chain connects TRBV10-2 to TRBJ2-7; no firm D call. Germline V CDR1 and CDR2: WSHSY, SAAADI. The CDR3 loop spans 15 amino acids. Trimming took 1 base from V and 2 from J, leaving 12 bases between them. The CDR3 loop reads CASSEWSQTPYEQYF. For the CDR3, the DNA is TGCGCCAGCAGTGAGTGGAGTCAAACCCCCTACGAGCAGTACTTC.

This chain uses TRBV7-3 with TRBJ2-3; TRBD2 agrees at 9 bases. The junction had 2 bases not matched to a gene; V was cut back by 4 bases and J by 0 bases. Germline V CDR1 and CDR2: SGHTA, FQGTGA. The CDR3 length is 15 residues. The CDR3 here is CASSSSGASTDTQYF. The CDR3 DNA is TGTGCCAGCAGCTCTAGCGGGGCCAGCACAGATACGCAGTATTTT.

As to this clone: The identical CDR3 is also encoded by other nucleotide sequences in the sample. The rearrangement links TRBV27 to TRBJ2-7; D gene ambiguous. Per the germline V gene, CDR1 is MNHEY and CDR2 is SMNVEV (reference sequence). CDR3 length: 12 residues. The ends were cut back, 2 bases at V and 3 bases at J, with 5 bases in the middle. The CDR3 nucleotides read TGTGCCAGCAGTTTACTGGGCTACGAGCAGTACTTC. This encodes CASSLLGYEQYF.

The chain combines TRBV30 with TRBJ2-2, with a tentative D call TRBD2 (6 bases). This CDR3 is 13 amino acids long. Deletions cut 7 bases from V and 6 bases from J, with 15 bases between. Germline CDR1 reads GTSNPN; CDR2 reads SVGIG (reference sequence). The CDR3 protein is CASWHGGAGELFF. CDR3 in DNA: TGTGCCTCCTGGCACGGGGGAGCCGGGGAGCTGTTTTTT. Using reference TRBV30 and TRBJ2-2 for the parts outside the CDR3, the full variable domain is SQTIHQWPATLVQPVGSPLSLECTVEGTSNPNLYWYRQAAGRGLQLLFYSVGIGQISSEVPQNLSASRPQDRQFILSSKKLLLSDSGFYLCASWHGGAGELFFGEGSRLTVL.

This chain links TRBV5-4 with TRBJ2-3; D may match TRBD1 or TRBD2 (5 bases each). The V gene lost 0 bases and the J gene lost 4 bases, with 12 bases spanning the gap. The germline V gene encodes CDR1 SGHNT and CDR2 YYREEE (reference sequence). The CDR3 sequence is 15 residues long. As DNA, the CDR3 is TGTGCCAGCAGCTTGGTCGGGGCTCCCTCAGATACGCAGTATTTT. It codes for CASSLVGAPSDTQYF.

The chain carries TRBV4-3 and TRBJ2-7; D remains unclear. Germline CDR1 is LGHNA and CDR2 is YSLEER. Trimming cost V 0 bases and J 2 bases, with 14 bases left between them. This CDR3 region has 16 residues. The CDR3 DNA reads TGCGCCAGCAGCCAAGATTGGTTACAGCTCCCCTACGAGCAGTACTTC. Amino acid sequence: CASSQDWLQLPYEQYF.

V is TRBV27 and J is TRBJ2-7, with 11 nucleotides matching TRBD1. Germline assignment: CDR1 MNHEY and CDR2 SMNVEV (reference sequence). This CDR3 comprises 15 residues. V lost 6 bases, J lost 4 bases, and 8 bases stayed unmatched. The CDR3 loop reads CASSPGTGGKYEQYF. CDR3 nucleotides: TGTGCCAGCAGCCCCGGGACAGGGGGTAAATACGAGCAGTACTTC.

This sequence joins TRBV30 and TRBJ2-7; no clear D. This CDR3 contains 12 residues. V was trimmed by 0 bases and J by 4 bases, leaving 7 bases between them. CDR1 is GTSNPN and CDR2 is SVGIG in the germline V gene (reference sequence). The CDR3 DNA reads as TGTGCCTGGAGTGTATCCCGTTACGAGCAGTACTTC. Protein: CAWSVSRYEQYF.

The chain links TRBV4-3 to TRBJ2-2; tentative D call: TRBD1 (7 bases). The germline V gene has CDR1 LGHNA and CDR2 YSLEER. V dropped 0 bases and J dropped 8 bases, with 10 bases sitting between them. The length of the CDR3 is 14 residues. In DNA form, the CDR3 reads TGCGCCAGCAGCCAAGAGGAGGGACAGGGGGAGCTGTTTTTT. It specifies CASSQEEGQGELFF.

The CDR3 nucleotides are TGTGCCAGCAGCTCTCCACTTAGCGGGGTGGGTCGGGAGACCCAGTACTTC. It encodes CASSSPLSGVGRETQYF. This chain links TRBV11-2 with TRBJ2-5; 8 positions match TRBD2. V gave up 4 bases and J gave up 5 bases; unmatched junction bases: 15. Germline CDR1 and CDR2: SGHAT and FQNNGV. The CDR3 loop spans 17 amino acids.

Only one count was recorded for this clone. V usage is TRBV6-1 and J usage is TRBJ1-2, with D possibly being TRBD1 (5 bases). Trimming removed 1 base at V and 7 bases at J, with 10 bases between. The CDR3 spans 13 residues. CDR1 is MNHNS and CDR2 is SASEGT in the germline V gene. In nucleotides, the CDR3 is TGTGCCAGCAGTGAAGTAGAGGGGCTTGGCTACACCTTC. It is translated as CASSEVEGLGYTF.

V usage is TRBV5-4 and J usage is TRBJ1-1; D unclear. Trimming took 4 bases from V and 0 from J, leaving 10 bases between them. CDR1 SGHNT and CDR2 YYREEE come from the germline V gene (reference sequence). This CDR3 is built from 14 residues. CDR3 loop: CASSPVGLNTEAFF. The CDR3 DNA follows: TGTGCCAGCAGCCCCGTCGGGCTGAACACTGAAGCTTTCTTT.

This chain links TRBV10-1 with TRBJ2-2; D ambiguous. The V gene lost 4 bases and the J gene lost 6 bases, with 3 bases spanning the gap. The germline V gene encodes CDR1 WNHNN and CDR2 SYGVQD (reference sequence). This CDR3 comprises 11 residues. CDR3 sequence reads: CASSGAGELFF. For the CDR3, the DNA is TGCGCCAGCAGTGGAGCCGGGGAGCTGTTTTTT.

This chain joins TRBV2 and TRBJ2-3, with 16 bases fitting TRBD2. Trimming took 3 bases from V and 2 from J; bases not matched to a gene: 5. CDR1 is SNHLY, CDR2 FYNNEI, per germline. The CDR3 consists of 18 residues. The CDR3 loop reads CASSEGLAGGSLTDTQYF. The CDR3, as DNA: TGTGCCAGCAGTGAGGGACTAGCGGGGGGGTCCCTCACAGATACGCAGTATTTT. The full variable domain, its missing parts supplied by reference TRBV2 and TRBJ2-3, is EPEVTQTPSHQVTQMGQEVILRCVPISNHLYFYWYRQILGQKVEFLVSFYNNEISEKSEIFDDQFSVERPDGSNFTLKIRSTKLEDSAMYFCASSEGLAGGSLTDTQYFGPGTRLTVL.

A note on this clone: Distinct nucleotide sequences in the sample also encode this CDR3. The chain links TRBV7-9 to TRBJ2-2, with TRBD1 as a possible D gene (5 bases). The CDR3 covers 13 residues. Trimming shortened V by 1 base and J by 6 bases, and 6 bases separated the two germline ends. Germline CDR1 SEHNR, CDR2 FQNEAQ (reference sequence). The CDR3 reads CASSLGGAGELFF. CDR3 DNA: TGTGCCAGCAGCTTAGGGGGCGCCGGGGAGCTGTTTTTT. Variable domain in full (rest from reference TRBV7-9 and TRBJ2-2): DTGVSQNPRHKITKRGQNVTFRCDPISEHNRLYWYRQTLGQGPEFLTYFQNEAQLEKSRLLSDRFSAERPKGSFSTLEIQRTEQGDSAMYLCASSLGGAGELFFGEGSRLTVL.

The chain couples TRBV4-2 to TRBJ2-3; D is possibly TRBD1 (7 bases). This CDR3 comprises 16 residues. Per the germline V gene, CDR1 is LGHNA and CDR2 is YNFKEQ. The V end lost 3 bases, the J end lost 2 bases, and 15 bases lay between the germline ends. The CDR3 here is CASSHSTGDSTDTQYF. The CDR3 DNA reads as TGTGCCAGCAGCCACTCAACAGGGGACTCCACAGATACGCAGTATTTT.

The sample holds one count of this clone. The rearrangement joins TRBV10-3 to TRBJ2-3, with 12 bases fitting TRBD2. V was pared by 5 bases and J by 4 bases, with 7 bases of the junction left unmatched. Germline lookup yields CDR1 ENHRY and CDR2 SYGVKD. The CDR3 consists of 16 residues. In DNA, the CDR3 is TGTGCCATCAGTCCGACTAGCGGGAGCGGACCAGATACGCAGTATTTT. Residues: CAISPTSGSGPDTQYF.

The chain has TRBV19 and TRBJ2-7, with 7 bases fitting TRBD2. Germline V gives CDR1 LNHDA, CDR2 SQIVND (reference sequence). The trim removed 6 bases at V and 2 bases at J, leaving 7 bases unmatched. CDR3 length: 14 amino acids. In nucleotides, the CDR3 is TGTGCCAGTAGAGAAGGGAGGGATACCTACGAGCAGTACTTC. As protein: CASREGRDTYEQYF.

In this sample, this clone turned up once. V is TRBV30 and J is TRBJ2-5; TRBD2 might be the D (6 bases). Between the trimmed V and J ends, which lost 2 bases and 10 bases, there was a span of 17 bases. The length of the CDR3 is 13 residues. Germline values: CDR1 GTSNPN, CDR2 SVGIG (reference sequence). CDR3 in DNA: TGTGCCTGGAGTAAAGGGATTCTCGGGAGCCAGTACTTC. This gives the protein CAWSKGILGSQYF.